These T cell receptor beta chains were read from a single sample in a study of blood T cell repertoires in COVID-19. TCRdb's table, derived via immunoSEQ multiplex PCR, lists solely in-frame clones and lacks some. The sample yields roughly 160,000 clones, roughly 90% seen once. The source material was peripheral blood. These receptors all stem from a man between 18 and 35 years old with COVID-19, enrolled during active disease. Each CDR3 is given with its conserved first and last residue. Fields, in order: J gene, V gene, D gene, clone size, CDR3 protein, CDR3 DNA. The D gene is left open where the match is weak. Clone size is shown for a subset of rows, as once, few, many or a class of expanded clone.

j_call: TRBJ1-2; v_call: TRBV12-3/TRBV12-4; d_call: -; clone_size: -; cdr3_aa: CASSLGVYVPYTF; cdr3_nt: TGTGCCAGCAGTTTAGGTGTCTACGTACCCTACACCTTC
j_call: TRBJ2-7; v_call: TRBV7-3; d_call: -; clone_size: once; cdr3_aa: CASSFGGTESEQYF; cdr3_nt: TGTGCCAGCAGCTTTGGAGGGACAGAGTCAGAGCAGTACTTC
j_call: TRBJ2-1; v_call: TRBV29-1; d_call: TRBD1; clone_size: -; cdr3_aa: CSVRPGGLYNEQFF; cdr3_nt: TGCAGCGTTAGACCAGGGGGCCTCTACAATGAGCAGTTCTTC
j_call: TRBJ1-2; v_call: TRBV5-4; d_call: TRBD1; clone_size: -; cdr3_aa: CASSSQGAGNYGYTF; cdr3_nt: TGTGCCAGCAGCTCCCAGGGGGCCGGTAACTATGGCTACACCTTC
j_call: TRBJ2-7; v_call: TRBV11-2; d_call: -; clone_size: -; cdr3_aa: CASSLEGSQGYEQYF; cdr3_nt: TGTGCCAGCAGCTTAGAAGGTAGCCAGGGGTACGAGCAGTACTTC
j_call: TRBJ1-6; v_call: TRBV5-1; d_call: TRBD1; clone_size: -; cdr3_aa: CASSMTGPVSSPLHF; cdr3_nt: TGCGCCAGCAGCATGACAGGGCCGGTTAGTTCACCCCTCCACTTT
j_call: TRBJ1-3; v_call: TRBV9; d_call: -; clone_size: -; cdr3_aa: CASSVNLSEGGPGNTIYF; cdr3_nt: TGTGCCAGCAGCGTAAATTTAAGCGAGGGAGGACCTGGAAACACCATATATTTT
j_call: TRBJ2-7; v_call: TRBV14; d_call: TRBD1; clone_size: few; cdr3_aa: CASSQDFGTGGYEQYF; cdr3_nt: TGTGCCAGCAGCCAAGATTTCGGGACAGGGGGCTACGAGCAGTACTTC
j_call: TRBJ2-1; v_call: TRBV11-2; d_call: TRBD1; clone_size: -; cdr3_aa: CATLTRDRGANEQFF; cdr3_nt: TGTGCCACCCTTACCCGGGACAGGGGAGCCAATGAGCAGTTCTTC
j_call: TRBJ2-3; v_call: TRBV27; d_call: -; clone_size: -; cdr3_aa: CASLGEADTQYF; cdr3_nt: TGTGCCAGCCTGGGGGAGGCAGATACGCAGTATTTT
j_call: TRBJ2-3; v_call: TRBV18; d_call: -; clone_size: -; cdr3_aa: CASSSEAPGGDTQYF; cdr3_nt: TGTGCCAGCTCATCCGAGGCACCCGGGGGAGATACGCAGTATTTT
j_call: TRBJ1-2; v_call: TRBV2; d_call: -; clone_size: -; cdr3_aa: CASSGTPRNYGYTF; cdr3_nt: TGTGCCAGCAGCGGGACACCGAGGAACTATGGCTACACCTTC
j_call: TRBJ2-3; v_call: TRBV18; d_call: -; clone_size: -; cdr3_aa: CASSPWRSSTDTQYF; cdr3_nt: TGTGCCAGCTCACCATGGCGGTCTAGCACAGATACGCAGTATTTT
j_call: TRBJ2-1; v_call: TRBV9; d_call: TRBD2; clone_size: -; cdr3_aa: CASSPWTSFFDNEQFF; cdr3_nt: TGTGCCAGCAGCCCTTGGACTAGTTTTTTCGACAATGAGCAGTTCTTC
j_call: TRBJ2-1; v_call: TRBV7-6; d_call: TRBD2; clone_size: -; cdr3_aa: CASSALTSGRDNNEQFF; cdr3_nt: TGTGCCAGCAGCGCTTTGACTAGCGGGAGGGACAACAATGAGCAGTTCTTC
j_call: TRBJ2-2; v_call: TRBV9; d_call: TRBD1; clone_size: -; cdr3_aa: CASSVGDSTGELFF; cdr3_nt: TGTGCCAGCAGCGTGGGGGACAGCACCGGGGAGCTGTTTTTT
j_call: TRBJ1-5; v_call: TRBV28; d_call: -; clone_size: -; cdr3_aa: CATYVAGGNQPQHF; cdr3_nt: TGTGCCACTTACGTAGCCGGGGGAAATCAGCCCCAGCATTTT
j_call: TRBJ1-5; v_call: TRBV18; d_call: TRBD1; clone_size: -; cdr3_aa: CASSLLTGGSDQPQHF; cdr3_nt: TGTGCCAGCTCACTATTGACAGGGGGTAGTGATCAGCCCCAGCATTTT
j_call: TRBJ1-1; v_call: TRBV28; d_call: -; clone_size: -; cdr3_aa: CASSLIVNLNTEAFF; cdr3_nt: TGTGCCAGCAGTTTAATAGTTAACCTGAACACTGAAGCTTTCTTT
j_call: TRBJ1-2; v_call: TRBV28; d_call: -; clone_size: -; cdr3_aa: CASSVSGGRGYGYTF; cdr3_nt: TGTGCCAGCAGTGTCTCGGGGGGACGGGGCTATGGCTACACCTTC
j_call: TRBJ2-7; v_call: TRBV10-1; d_call: TRBD2; clone_size: -; cdr3_aa: CASSVIIQTSGGNYEQYF; cdr3_nt: TGCGCCAGCAGTGTTATTATCCAAACCTCGGGGGGTAACTACGAGCAGTACTTC
j_call: TRBJ1-1; v_call: TRBV29-1; d_call: -; clone_size: once; cdr3_aa: CSVGGRRAFF; cdr3_nt: TGCAGCGTCGGGGGACGCCGAGCTTTCTTT
j_call: TRBJ2-7; v_call: TRBV6-6; d_call: -; clone_size: once; cdr3_aa: CASSYSQGPNHEQYF; cdr3_nt: TGTGCCAGCAGTTACTCGCAGGGGCCCAATCACGAGCAGTACTTC
j_call: TRBJ2-3; v_call: TRBV9; d_call: TRBD2; clone_size: -; cdr3_aa: CASSGLAGGITDTQYF; cdr3_nt: TGTGCCAGCAGCGGCTTAGCGGGGGGGATCACAGATACGCAGTATTTT
j_call: TRBJ1-5; v_call: TRBV27; d_call: -; clone_size: -; cdr3_aa: CASSPPGQPQHF; cdr3_nt: TGTGCCAGCAGTCCCCCGGGTCAGCCCCAGCATTTT
j_call: TRBJ2-1; v_call: TRBV4-1; d_call: -; clone_size: once; cdr3_aa: CASSQDSLGSYNEQFF; cdr3_nt: TGCGCCAGCAGCCAAGACTCGCTAGGCTCCTACAATGAGCAGTTCTTC
j_call: TRBJ1-1; v_call: TRBV6-5; d_call: TRBD1; clone_size: -; cdr3_aa: CASSMTGSGSEAFF; cdr3_nt: TGTGCCAGCAGCATGACAGGGAGCGGGTCTGAAGCTTTCTTT
j_call: TRBJ2-7; v_call: TRBV4-3; d_call: TRBD2; clone_size: -; cdr3_aa: CASSQEVGTSGYEQYF; cdr3_nt: TGCGCCAGCAGCCAAGAAGTAGGGACTAGCGGCTACGAGCAGTACTTC
j_call: TRBJ1-6; v_call: TRBV7-2; d_call: TRBD1; clone_size: -; cdr3_aa: CASSPRRDRHNSPLHF; cdr3_nt: TGTGCCAGCAGCCCCCGGAGGGACAGGCATAATTCACCCCTCCACTTT
j_call: TRBJ1-2; v_call: TRBV21-1; d_call: -; clone_size: -; cdr3_aa: CASSKAPGFGGYTF; cdr3_nt: TGTGCCAGCAGCAAAGCCCCGGGGTTCGGAGGCTACACCTTC
j_call: TRBJ1-1; v_call: TRBV7-6; d_call: -; clone_size: -; cdr3_aa: CASSLVAGTDTEAFF; cdr3_nt: TGTGCCAGCAGCTTAGTGGCGGGAACGGACACTGAAGCTTTCTTT
j_call: TRBJ2-1; v_call: TRBV12-3/TRBV12-4; d_call: -; clone_size: -; cdr3_aa: CASSSNEQFF; cdr3_nt: TGTGCCAGCAGTTCTAATGAGCAGTTCTTC
j_call: TRBJ2-1; v_call: TRBV10-3; d_call: -; clone_size: -; cdr3_aa: CAINGENEQFF; cdr3_nt: TGTGCCATCAATGGAGAGAATGAGCAGTTCTTC